The clone carrying this T cell receptor (beta chain) has just one count. Germline CDR1 is LGHNA and CDR2 is YNFKEQ. V gave up 4 bases and J gave up 5 bases, with 12 bases separating them. The CDR3 contains 14 residues. This sample was included in a study of cytomegalovirus exposure and HLA in healthy donors. Amplification used 60 Vbeta primers and 13 Jbeta primers. The table came from immunoSEQ multiplex PCR; TCRdb's copy has only in-frame clones and leaves some out. The repertoire holds about 170,000 clones, roughly 70% seen once, with 2.5% to 3.5% in the top ten. This TCR was recovered from a woman in her fifties or sixties in good health and CMV-seropositive. The chain couples TRBV4-2 to TRBJ2-1; D is possibly TRBD2 (7 bases). Material: PBMCs. DNA of the CDR3: TGTGCCAGCAGCCCGGGGGGCCAGAACAATGAGCAGTTCTTC. Translated: CASSPGGQNNEQFF.